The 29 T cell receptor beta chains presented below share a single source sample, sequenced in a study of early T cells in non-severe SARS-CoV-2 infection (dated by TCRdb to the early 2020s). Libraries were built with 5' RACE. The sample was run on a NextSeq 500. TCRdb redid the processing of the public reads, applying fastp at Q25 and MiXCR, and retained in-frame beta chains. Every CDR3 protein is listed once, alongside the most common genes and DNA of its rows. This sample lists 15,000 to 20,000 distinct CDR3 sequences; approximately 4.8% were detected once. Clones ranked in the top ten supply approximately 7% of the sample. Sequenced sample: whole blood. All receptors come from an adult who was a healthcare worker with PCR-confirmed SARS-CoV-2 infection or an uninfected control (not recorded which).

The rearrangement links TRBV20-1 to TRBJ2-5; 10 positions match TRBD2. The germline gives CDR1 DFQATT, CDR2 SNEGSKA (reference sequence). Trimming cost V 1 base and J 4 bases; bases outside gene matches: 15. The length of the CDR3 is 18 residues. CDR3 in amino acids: CSARALESSGSQLETQYF. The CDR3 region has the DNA TGCAGTGCTAGAGCACTTGAATCTAGCGGGAGCCAATTAGAGACCCAGTACTTC.

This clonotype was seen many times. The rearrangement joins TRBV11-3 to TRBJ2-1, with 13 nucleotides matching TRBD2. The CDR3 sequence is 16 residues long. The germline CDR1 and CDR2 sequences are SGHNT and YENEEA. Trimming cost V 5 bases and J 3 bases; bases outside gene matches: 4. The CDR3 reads CASSARTSGSYNEQFF. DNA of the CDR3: TGTGCCAGCAGCGCCCGGACTAGCGGGAGCTACAATGAGCAGTTCTTC.

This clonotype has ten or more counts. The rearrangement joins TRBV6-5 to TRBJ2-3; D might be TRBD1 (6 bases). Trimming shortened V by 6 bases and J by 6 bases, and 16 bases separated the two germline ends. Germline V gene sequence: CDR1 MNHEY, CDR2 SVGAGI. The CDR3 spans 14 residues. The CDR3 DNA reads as TGTGCCAGCAGAGACGGGACACCTTGGGATACGCAGTATTTT. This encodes CASRDGTPWDTQYF.

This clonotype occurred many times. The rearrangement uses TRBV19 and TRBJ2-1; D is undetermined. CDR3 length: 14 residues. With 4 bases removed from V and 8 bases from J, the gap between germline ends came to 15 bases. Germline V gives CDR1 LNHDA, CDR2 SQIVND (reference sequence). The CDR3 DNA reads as TGTGCCAGTAGTAAGGTTTCAACTTGGGATGAGCAGTTCTTC. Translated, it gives CASSKVSTWDEQFF.

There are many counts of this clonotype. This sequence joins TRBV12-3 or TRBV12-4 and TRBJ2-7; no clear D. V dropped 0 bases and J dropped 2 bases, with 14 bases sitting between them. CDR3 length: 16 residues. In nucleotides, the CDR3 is TGTGCCAGCAGTTTAGCGCGGTGGGATCCCGCCTACGAGCAGTACTTC. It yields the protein CASSLARWDPAYEQYF.

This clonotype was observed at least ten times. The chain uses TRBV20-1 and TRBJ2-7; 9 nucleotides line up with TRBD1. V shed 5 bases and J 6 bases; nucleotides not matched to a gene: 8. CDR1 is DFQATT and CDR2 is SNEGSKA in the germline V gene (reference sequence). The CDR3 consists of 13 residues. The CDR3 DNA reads TGCAGTGCTTTCCGGGACAGGGTATCCGAGCAGTACTTC. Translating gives CSAFRDRVSEQYF.

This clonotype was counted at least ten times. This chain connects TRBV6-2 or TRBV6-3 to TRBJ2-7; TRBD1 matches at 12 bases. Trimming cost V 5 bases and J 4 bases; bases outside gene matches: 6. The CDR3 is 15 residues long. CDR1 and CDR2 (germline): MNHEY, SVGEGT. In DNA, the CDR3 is TGTGCCAGCAGTCTGGGACAGGGGGCGCCTTACGAGCAGTACGTC. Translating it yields CASSLGQGAPYEQYV.

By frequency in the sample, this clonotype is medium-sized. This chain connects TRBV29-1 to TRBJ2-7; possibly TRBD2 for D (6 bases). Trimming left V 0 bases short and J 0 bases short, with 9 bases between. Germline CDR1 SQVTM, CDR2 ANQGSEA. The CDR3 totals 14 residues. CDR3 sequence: CSVEDRDFSYEQYF. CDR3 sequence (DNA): TGCAGCGTTGAAGATCGGGACTTCTCCTACGAGCAGTACTTC.

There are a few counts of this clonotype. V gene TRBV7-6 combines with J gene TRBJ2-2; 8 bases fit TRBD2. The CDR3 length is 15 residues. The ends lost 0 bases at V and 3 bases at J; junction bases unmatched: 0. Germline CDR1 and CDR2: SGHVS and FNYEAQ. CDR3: CASSLALADTGELFF. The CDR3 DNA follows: TGTGCCAGCAGCTTAGCACTAGCGGACACCGGGGAGCTGTTTTTT.

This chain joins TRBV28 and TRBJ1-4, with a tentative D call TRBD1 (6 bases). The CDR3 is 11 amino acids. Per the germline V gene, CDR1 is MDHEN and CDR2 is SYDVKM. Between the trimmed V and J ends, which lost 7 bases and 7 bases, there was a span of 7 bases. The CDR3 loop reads CASTRGEKLFF. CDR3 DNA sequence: TGTGCCAGCACCAGGGGTGAAAAACTGTTTTTT.

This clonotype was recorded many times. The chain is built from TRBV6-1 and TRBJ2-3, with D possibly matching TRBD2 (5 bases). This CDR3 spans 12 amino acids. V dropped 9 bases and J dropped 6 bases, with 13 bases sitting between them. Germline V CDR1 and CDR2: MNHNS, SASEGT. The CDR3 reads CASGPRGDTQYF. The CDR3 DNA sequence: TGTGCCAGTGGGCCCCGAGGGGATACGCAGTATTTT.

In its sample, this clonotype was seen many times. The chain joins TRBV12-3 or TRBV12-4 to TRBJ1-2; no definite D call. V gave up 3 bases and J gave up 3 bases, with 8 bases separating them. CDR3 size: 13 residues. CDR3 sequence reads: CASSFGPDYGYTF. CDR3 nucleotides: TGTGCCAGCAGTTTTGGGCCGGACTATGGCTACACCTTC.

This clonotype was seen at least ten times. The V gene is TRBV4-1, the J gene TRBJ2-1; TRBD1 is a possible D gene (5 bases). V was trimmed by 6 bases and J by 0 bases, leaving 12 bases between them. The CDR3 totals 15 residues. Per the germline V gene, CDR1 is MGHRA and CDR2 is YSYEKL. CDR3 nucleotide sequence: TGCGCCAGCAGATACAGGTTTAGCTCCTACAATGAGCAGTTCTTC. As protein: CASRYRFSSYNEQFF.

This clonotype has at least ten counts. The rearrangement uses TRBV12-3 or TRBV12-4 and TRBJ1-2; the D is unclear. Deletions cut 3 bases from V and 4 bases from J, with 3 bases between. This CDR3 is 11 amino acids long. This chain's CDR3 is CASSLAYGYTF. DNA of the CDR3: TGTGCCAGCAGTTTGGCCTATGGCTACACCTTC.

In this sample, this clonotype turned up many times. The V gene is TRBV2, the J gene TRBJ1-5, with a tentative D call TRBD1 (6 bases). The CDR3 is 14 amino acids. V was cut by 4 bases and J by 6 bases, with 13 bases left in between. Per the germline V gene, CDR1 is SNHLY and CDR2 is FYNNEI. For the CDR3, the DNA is TGTGCCAGCAGTGCCCGGGGGCGGGTTCAGCCCCAGCATTTT. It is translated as CASSARGRVQPQHF.

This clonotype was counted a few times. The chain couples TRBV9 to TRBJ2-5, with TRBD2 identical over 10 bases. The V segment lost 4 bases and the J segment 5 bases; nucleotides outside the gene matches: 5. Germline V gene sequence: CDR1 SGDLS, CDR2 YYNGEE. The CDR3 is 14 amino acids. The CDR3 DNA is TGTGCCAGCAGCTTGCCGGGACTAGCGGAGACCCAGTACTTC. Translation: CASSLPGLAETQYF.

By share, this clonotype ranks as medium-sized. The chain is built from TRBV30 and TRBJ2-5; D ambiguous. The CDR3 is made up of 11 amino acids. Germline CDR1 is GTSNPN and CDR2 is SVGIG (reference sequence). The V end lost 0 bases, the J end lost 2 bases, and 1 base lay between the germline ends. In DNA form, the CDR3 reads TGTGCCTGGAGTGTACAAGAGACCCAGTACTTC. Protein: CAWSVQETQYF.

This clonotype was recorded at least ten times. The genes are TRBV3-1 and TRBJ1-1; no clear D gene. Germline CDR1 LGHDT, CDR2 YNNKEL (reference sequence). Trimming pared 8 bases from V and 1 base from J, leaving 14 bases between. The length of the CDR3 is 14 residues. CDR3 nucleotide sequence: TGTGCCAGCGGGCCCACTCGATCGAACACTGAAGCTTTCTTT. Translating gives CASGPTRSNTEAFF.

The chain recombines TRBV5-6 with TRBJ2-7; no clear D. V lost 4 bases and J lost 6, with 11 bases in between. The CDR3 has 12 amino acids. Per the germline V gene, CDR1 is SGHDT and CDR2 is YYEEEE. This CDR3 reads CASSTTRLEQYF. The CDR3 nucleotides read TGTGCCAGCAGCACCACTCGCCTCGAGCAGTACTTC.

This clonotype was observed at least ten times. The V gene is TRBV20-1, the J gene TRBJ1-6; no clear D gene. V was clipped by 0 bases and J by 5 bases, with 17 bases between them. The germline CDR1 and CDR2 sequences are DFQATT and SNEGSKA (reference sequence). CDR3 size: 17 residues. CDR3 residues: CSARDYLLRGNNSPLHF. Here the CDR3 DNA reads TGCAGTGCTAGAGATTACCTCTTGAGAGGGAATAATTCACCCCTCCACTTT.

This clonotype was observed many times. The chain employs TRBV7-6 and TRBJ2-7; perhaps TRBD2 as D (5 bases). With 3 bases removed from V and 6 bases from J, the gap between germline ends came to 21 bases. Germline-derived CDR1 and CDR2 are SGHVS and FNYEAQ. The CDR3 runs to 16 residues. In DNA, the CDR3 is TGTGCCAGCAGCTTCCTCGTCCCGGGATTATCTGGCGAGCAGTACTTC. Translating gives CASSFLVPGLSGEQYF.

The DNA of the CDR3 is TGTGCCACCAGCAGACCCCTCGGATCCTACAATGAGCAGTTCTTC. Protein product: CATSRPLGSYNEQFF. The gene calls are TRBV15 and TRBJ2-1, with D unclear. CDR1 is LNHNV and CDR2 is YYDKDF in the germline V gene (reference sequence). This CDR3 has 15 residues. V was pared by 2 bases and J by 1 base, with 9 bases between.

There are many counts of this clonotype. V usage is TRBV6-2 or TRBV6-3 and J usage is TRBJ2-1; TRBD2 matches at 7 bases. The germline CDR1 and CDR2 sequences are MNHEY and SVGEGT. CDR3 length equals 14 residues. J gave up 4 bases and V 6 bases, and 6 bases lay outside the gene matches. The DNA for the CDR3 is TGTGCCAGCAGAGTACGGGACTATTACAATGAGCAGTTCTTC. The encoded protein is CASRVRDYYNEQFF.

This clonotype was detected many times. The CDR3: CASSLYGTGPSPDNEQFF. CDR3 bases: TGTGCCAGCAGTTTATATGGGACAGGGCCAAGTCCCGACAATGAGCAGTTCTTC. V and J are TRBV27 and TRBJ2-1; 9 bases agree with TRBD1. Trimming at V came to 1 base and at J to 5 bases, leaving 12 bases not matched to a gene. The CDR3 length is 18 residues. CDR1 is MNHEY, CDR2 SMNVEV, per germline (reference sequence).

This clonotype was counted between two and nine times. This CDR3 reads CASSSTGNGYTF. The CDR3 DNA is TGCGCCAGCAGCTCGACAGGGAATGGCTACACCTTC. The chain combines TRBV5-1 with TRBJ1-2; 7 nucleotides match TRBD1. This CDR3 spans 12 amino acids. From germline, CDR1 is SGHRS and CDR2 YFSETQ. Losses at the gene ends were 3 bases for V and 6 bases for J; bases not matched to a gene: 2.

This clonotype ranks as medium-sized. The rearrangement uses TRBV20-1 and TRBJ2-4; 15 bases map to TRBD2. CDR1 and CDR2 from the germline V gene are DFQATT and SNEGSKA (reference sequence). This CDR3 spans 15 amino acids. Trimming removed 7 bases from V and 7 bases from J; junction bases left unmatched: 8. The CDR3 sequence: CSGIGTSGRYNIQYF. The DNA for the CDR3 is TGCAGTGGAATAGGGACTAGCGGGAGGTATAACATTCAGTACTTC.

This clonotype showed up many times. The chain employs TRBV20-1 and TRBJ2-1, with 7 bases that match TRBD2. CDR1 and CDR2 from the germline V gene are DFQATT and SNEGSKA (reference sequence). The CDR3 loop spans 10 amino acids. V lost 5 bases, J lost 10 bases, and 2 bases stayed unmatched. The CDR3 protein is CSAEREEQFF. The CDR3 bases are TGCAGTGCTGAGCGGGAAGAGCAGTTCTTC.

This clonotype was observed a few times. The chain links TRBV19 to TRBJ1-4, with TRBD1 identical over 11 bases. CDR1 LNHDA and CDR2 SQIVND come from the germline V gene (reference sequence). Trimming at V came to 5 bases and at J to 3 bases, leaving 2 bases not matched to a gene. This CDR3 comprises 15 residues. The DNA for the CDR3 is TGTGCCAGTAGTCTGGGACAGGGGGCTAATGAAAAACTGTTTTTT. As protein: CASSLGQGANEKLFF.

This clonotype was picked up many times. The CDR3 DNA is TGTGCCAGCAGTTTGGATGTTTATTACAATGAGCAGTTCTTC. Encoded protein: CASSLDVYYNEQFF. The chain employs TRBV27 and TRBJ2-1; the D is unclear. V lost 3 bases to trimming and J lost 4 bases, with 10 bases between them. Germline V lookup: CDR1 MNHEY, CDR2 SMNVEV (reference sequence). The CDR3 extends over 14 amino acids.